The T cell receptor beta chain under discussion was sequenced for a study of blood T cell repertoires in COVID-19. Germline CDR1 is SGHVS and CDR2 is FQNEAQ. V was shortened by 5 bases and J by 0 bases, with 13 bases between the two germline ends. The CDR3 is 15 amino acids. The assay was immunoSEQ multiplex PCR, and TCRdb's table has in-frame clones only and misses some. The table lists roughly 90,000 clones, almost 90% of them singletons. This chain connects TRBV7-8 to TRBJ1-1, with D maybe TRBD1 (6 bases). Material for sequencing was peripheral blood. This TCR came from a human donor with active COVID-19. The donor label of this sample is uncertain. In DNA form, the CDR3 reads TGTGCCAGCAGCGACGGACAGCGTATGAACACTGAAGCTTTCTTT. It translates to CASSDGQRMNTEAFF.